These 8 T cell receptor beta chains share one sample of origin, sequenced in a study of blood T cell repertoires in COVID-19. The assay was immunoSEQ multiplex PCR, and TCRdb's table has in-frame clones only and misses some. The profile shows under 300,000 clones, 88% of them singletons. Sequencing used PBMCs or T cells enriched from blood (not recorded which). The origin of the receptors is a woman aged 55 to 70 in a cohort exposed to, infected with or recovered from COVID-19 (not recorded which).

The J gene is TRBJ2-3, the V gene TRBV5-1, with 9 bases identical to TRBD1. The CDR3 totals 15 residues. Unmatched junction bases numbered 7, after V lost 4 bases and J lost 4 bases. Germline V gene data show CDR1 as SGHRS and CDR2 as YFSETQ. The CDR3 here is CASSTGTGKADTQYF. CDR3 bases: TGCGCCAGCAGCACCGGGACAGGGAAAGCAGATACGCAGTATTTT.

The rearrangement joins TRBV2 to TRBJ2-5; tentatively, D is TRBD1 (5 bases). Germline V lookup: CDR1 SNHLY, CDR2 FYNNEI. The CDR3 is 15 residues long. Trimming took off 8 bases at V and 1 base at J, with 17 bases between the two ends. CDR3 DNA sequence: TGTGCCAGCTATCTCACAGGAGCTGCCCAAGAGACCCAGTACTTC. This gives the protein CASYLTGAAQETQYF.

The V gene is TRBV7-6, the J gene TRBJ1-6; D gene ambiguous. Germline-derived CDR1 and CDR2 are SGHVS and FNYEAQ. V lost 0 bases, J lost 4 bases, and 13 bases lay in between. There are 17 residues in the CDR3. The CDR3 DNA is TGTGCCAGCAGCTTAGCGCGGCGGAGAGCATATAATTCACCCCTCCACTTT. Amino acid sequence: CASSLARRRAYNSPLHF.

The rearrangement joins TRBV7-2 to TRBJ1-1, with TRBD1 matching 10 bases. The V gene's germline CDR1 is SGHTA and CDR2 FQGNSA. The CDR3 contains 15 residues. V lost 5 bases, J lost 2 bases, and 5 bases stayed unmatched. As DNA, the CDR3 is TGTGCCAGCAGCCGCGGGACAGGGGCTAACACTGAAGCTTTCTTT. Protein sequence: CASSRGTGANTEAFF.

The CDR3 region is CASSLYGTGKEKLFF. Here the CDR3 DNA reads TGTGCCAGCAGTTTATACGGGACAGGGAAAGAAAAACTGTTTTTT. The chain employs TRBV28 and TRBJ1-4; 9 nucleotides match TRBD1. This CDR3 is 15 amino acids long. Germline CDR1 reads MDHEN; CDR2 reads SYDVKM. The V segment lost 1 base and the J segment 8 bases; nucleotides outside the gene matches: 5.

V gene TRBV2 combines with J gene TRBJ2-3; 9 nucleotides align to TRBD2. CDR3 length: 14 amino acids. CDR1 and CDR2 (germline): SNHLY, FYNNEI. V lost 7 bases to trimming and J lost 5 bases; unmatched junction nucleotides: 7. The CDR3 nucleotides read TGTGCCAGCAAGTTTCCAGCGGGAGGAGATACGCAGTATTTT. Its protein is CASKFPAGGDTQYF.

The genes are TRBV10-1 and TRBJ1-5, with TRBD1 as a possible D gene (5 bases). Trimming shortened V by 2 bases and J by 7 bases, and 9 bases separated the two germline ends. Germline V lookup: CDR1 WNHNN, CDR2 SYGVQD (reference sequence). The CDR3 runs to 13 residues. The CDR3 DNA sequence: TGCGCCAGCAGTGAGAAGGGGAGGCAGCCCCAGCATTTT. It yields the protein CASSEKGRQPQHF.

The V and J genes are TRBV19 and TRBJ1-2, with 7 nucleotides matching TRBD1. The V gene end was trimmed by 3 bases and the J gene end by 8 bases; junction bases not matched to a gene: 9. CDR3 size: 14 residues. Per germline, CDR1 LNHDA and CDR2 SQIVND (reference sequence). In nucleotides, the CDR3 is TGTGCCAGTAGTATTCGGACAGGCAAAACCGGCTACACCTTC. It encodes CASSIRTGKTGYTF.